This T cell receptor beta chain was sequenced in a study of blood T cell repertoires in COVID-19. The overall study: Researchers got acute and convalescent COVID-19 samples from the United States, Italy and Spain. Nucleic acid was either cDNA or gDNA, and it came from T cells, B-cell-depleted T cells, or PBMCs.

In the source study's methods: It was from reference gene primer amplification that nucleated cell counts were estimated. The assay was immunoSEQ multiplex PCR, and TCRdb's table has in-frame clones only and misses some. That table gives V, J and clone size, and the DNA gave D and trimming. Of around 200,000 clones in the sample, 83% were seen once. Per germline, CDR1 LGHDT and CDR2 YNNKEL (reference sequence). CDR3 length: 15 residues. J was trimmed by 5 bases and V by 4 bases; bases with no gene match: 7. This receptor was taken from a man aged 50 or older with active or convalescent COVID-19. Material: peripheral blood. This sequence joins TRBV3-1 (or the pseudogene TRBV3-2) and TRBJ2-2, with TRBD1 matching 7 bases. The CDR3 DNA follows: TGTGCCAGCAGCCGCAGACAGGGTCCTACCGGGGAGCTGTTTTTT. It is translated as CASSRRQGPTGELFF.